This T cell receptor (beta chain) is from a study of T cell changes during pregnancy in multiple sclerosis. Using immunoSEQ multiplex PCR, the repertoire was profiled, and TCRdb retains in-frame clones only, with some absent. The sample shows 77,000 or so clones, approximately 92% of them seen only once. This CDR3 region has 14 residues. V shed 4 bases and J shed 2 bases, with 11 bases lying between them. Germline values: CDR1 SGHTA, CDR2 FQGNSA. This TCR was sampled from a female donor in good health, enrolled as a control in a pregnancy study. The gene calls are TRBV7-2 and TRBJ1-2; the D gene is possibly TRBD1 (5 bases). The sequences come from peripheral blood, collected in the second trimester of pregnancy. In DNA form, the CDR3 reads TGTGCCAGCAGCTCGGACACGGCGAACTATGGCTACACCTTC. Translation gives CASSSDTANYGYTF.